This TCR beta chain was recorded in a study of blood T cell repertoires in COVID-19. In the study overall: Samples of COVID-19 (acute and convalescent) were obtained from the United States, Italy and Spain. Nucleic acid was either cDNA or gDNA, and it came from T cells, B-cell-depleted T cells, or PBMCs.

Per the original data handling: Scientists estimated how many nucleated cells there were by amplifying reference gene primers. The method was immunoSEQ multiplex PCR; TCRdb's version includes in-frame clones alone and lacks a portion of them. V and J calls and clone size follow that table, whereas D and trimming were derived from the DNA. The sample has approximately 40,000 clones, about 89% seen once. The CDR3 is 16 residues long. J is TRBJ2-1 and V is TRBV21-1; the D call in the table, TRBD1, was not verified against the DNA. TRBV21-1 is noted as a pseudogene. The clonotype was recovered from a human donor in a cohort sampled during active COVID-19. Material for sequencing was peripheral blood. The CDR3 spells CASSKVRDRVQSEQFF. CDR3 DNA sequence: TGTGCCAGCAGCAAAGTCAGGGACAGGGTACAGAGTGAGCAGTTCTTC.